This TCR beta chain was recovered during a study of T cell repertoires in cytomegalovirus infection. Study as a whole: HLA-B-restricted CMV epitopes that are well studied were used alongside recently identified HLA-C-restricted ones.

TCRdb re-derived calls from the reads in MiXCR, one entry per CDR3 protein. The sample includes about 500,000 distinct CDR3 sequences, 33% of them seen just once. The CDR3 is 14 residues long. Unmatched junction bases numbered 4, after V lost 1 base and J lost 8 bases. CDR1 is SGHTA, CDR2 FQGTGA, per germline. This clonotype was counted many times. Its antigen remains unidentified. The study's findings and limits: It was HLA-C-restricted CMV-specific TCR beta clonotypes that dominated the response ex vivo.

The sequence was collected from a human donor in good health (CMV status not recorded). Some clones in this sample may be carry-over from other donors' samples. The chain carries TRBV7-3 and TRBJ2-4; the match to TRBD2 covers 8 bases. Specimen: cultured PBMCs, collected from culture after CMV antigen stimulation. Here the CDR3 reads CASSLSPGGDIQYF. The CDR3, as DNA: TGTGCCAGCAGCTTAAGTCCCGGGGGGGACATTCAGTACTTC.